Included here is one T cell receptor (beta chain) sequence, with context. Antigen: not known. PCR involved 60 Vbeta and 13 Jbeta primers. TCRdb's copy holds only in-frame clones and misses some; the assay was immunoSEQ multiplex PCR. This sample has some 130,000 clones; about two thirds occur once, and the top ten carry 2.1%. This sample is part of a study of cytomegalovirus exposure and HLA in healthy donors. Across the study: Some 87 million unique TCRs from HLA-typed donors were held in an early release of data. Study outcomes and limitations: Common viral pathogens were later found to be apparently linked to several of the most significant clusters. A later examination showed that TCR association rates differed by HLA locus, with DRB1 most and HLA-C fewest.

Trimming removed 7 bases from V and 7 bases from J, with 20 bases in between. This CDR3 contains 15 residues. Germline loops: CDR1 MNHNY, CDR2 SVGAGI (reference sequence). The chain is built from TRBV6-6 and TRBJ2-1, with D tentatively TRBD2 (6 bases). This clonotype was sampled from a woman aged 55-70 years in good health and CMV-seropositive. Material: PBMCs. CDR3 in amino acids: CASTPGVAVTNEQFF. The DNA for the CDR3 is TGTGCCAGCACTCCCGGAGTAGCGGTAACTAATGAGCAGTTCTTC.